Described below is a single T cell receptor beta chain sequence and its context. What it binds is not known. TCRdb's table, derived via immunoSEQ multiplex PCR, lists solely in-frame clones and lacks some. The data show 65,000 to 85,000 clones, roughly 90% seen once. The data originate from a study of Tregs in tolerant kidney transplant recipients. V was shortened by 4 bases and J by 0 bases, with 15 bases between the two germline ends. The CDR3 has 17 residues. The V gene's germline CDR1 is LGHNA and CDR2 YSLEER. Recipients received nonmyeloablative bone marrow transplants from related graft donors, with transient mixed chimerism. Thawed PBMCs were FACS-sorted into unstimulated CD4+CD25+CD127- regulatory T cells, CD4+CD25- non-regulatory cells, CD4 and CD8 cells. Overall study results and limits: Tolerant patients' donor-specific Tregs expanded beyond overall Tregs, suggesting antigen-driven growth.

The sequence derives from a human patient who received a combined kidney and bone marrow transplant. The graft donor may account for some of the T cells. V and J are TRBV4-3 and TRBJ2-2; D is unresolved. The source was CD4+ T cells from blood (PBMCs), collected 24 months after the transplant. The chain's CDR3 is CASSRNPGWTNTGELFF. CDR3 in DNA: TGCGCCAGCAGCCGAAATCCAGGCTGGACGAACACCGGGGAGCTGTTTTTT.